This T cell receptor (beta chain) was identified in a study of CD8+ T cells in alopecia areata. Study-level information: Treated patients swallowed 5 to 10 mg of oral tofacitinib twice daily.

Starting from PBMCs, sorting isolated CD4+ and CD8+ T cells. Investigators isolated RNA and reverse transcribed it into cDNA to act as the sequencing template. Method: immunoSEQ multiplex PCR; TCRdb's copy keeps in-frame clones and lacks some. The sample records 140,000 to 150,000 clones, roughly 64% being singletons. Germline values: CDR1 SGHRS, CDR2 YFSETQ. The length of the CDR3 is 14 residues. After removal of 6 bases from V and 2 bases from J, the junction contained 7 bases not matched to a gene. The TCR originated in a human donor with alopecia areata. This specimen consisted of CD4+ T cells sorted from blood, obtained at week 0. The chain combines TRBV5-1 with TRBJ1-2; TRBD1 matches 7 bases. The CDR3 spells CASNSAGGNYGYTF. CDR3 bases: TGCGCCAGCAATTCAGCAGGGGGGAACTATGGCTACACCTTC.